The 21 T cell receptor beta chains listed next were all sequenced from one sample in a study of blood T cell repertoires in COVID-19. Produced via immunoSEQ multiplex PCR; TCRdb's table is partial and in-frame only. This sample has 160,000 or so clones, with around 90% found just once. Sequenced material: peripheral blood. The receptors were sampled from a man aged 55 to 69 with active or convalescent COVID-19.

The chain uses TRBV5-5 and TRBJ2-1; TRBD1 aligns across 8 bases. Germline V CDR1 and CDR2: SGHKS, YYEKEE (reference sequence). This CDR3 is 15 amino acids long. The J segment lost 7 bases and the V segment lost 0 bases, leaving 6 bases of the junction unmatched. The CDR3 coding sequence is TGTGCCAGCAGCTTGGGACAGGGGCTCAAGAATGAGCAGTTCTTC. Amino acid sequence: CASSLGQGLKNEQFF.

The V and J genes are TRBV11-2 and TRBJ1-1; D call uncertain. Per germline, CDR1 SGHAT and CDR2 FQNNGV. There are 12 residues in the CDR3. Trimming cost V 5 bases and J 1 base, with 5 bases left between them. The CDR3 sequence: CASSLPNTEAFF. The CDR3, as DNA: TGTGCCAGCAGCCTACCGAACACTGAAGCTTTCTTT.

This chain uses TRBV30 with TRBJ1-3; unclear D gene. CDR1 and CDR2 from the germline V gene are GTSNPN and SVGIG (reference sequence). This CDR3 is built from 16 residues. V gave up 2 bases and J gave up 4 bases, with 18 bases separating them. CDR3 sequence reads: CAWSPRTGRTGNTIYF. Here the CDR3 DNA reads TGTGCCTGGAGTCCCCGGACCGGGAGAACGGGAAACACCATATATTTT.

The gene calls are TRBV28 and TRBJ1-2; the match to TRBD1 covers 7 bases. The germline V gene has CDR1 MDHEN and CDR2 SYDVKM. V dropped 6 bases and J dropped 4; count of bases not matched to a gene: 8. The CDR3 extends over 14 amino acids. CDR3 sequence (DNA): TGTGCCAGCAGACTTACAACAGGGGTCTATGGCTACACCTTC. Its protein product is CASRLTTGVYGYTF.

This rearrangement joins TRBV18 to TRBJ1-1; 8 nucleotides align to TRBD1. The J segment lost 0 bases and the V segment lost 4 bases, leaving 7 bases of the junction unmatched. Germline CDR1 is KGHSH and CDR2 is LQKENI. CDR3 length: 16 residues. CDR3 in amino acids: CASSLTGGGMNTEAFF. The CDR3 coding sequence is TGTGCCAGCTCACTCACAGGGGGGGGTATGAACACTGAAGCTTTCTTT.

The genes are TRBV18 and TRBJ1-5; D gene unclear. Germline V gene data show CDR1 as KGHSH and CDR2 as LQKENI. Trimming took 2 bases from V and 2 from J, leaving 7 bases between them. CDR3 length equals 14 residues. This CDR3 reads CASSPSQGNQPQHF. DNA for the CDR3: TGTGCCAGCTCACCATCTCAGGGCAATCAGCCCCAGCATTTT.

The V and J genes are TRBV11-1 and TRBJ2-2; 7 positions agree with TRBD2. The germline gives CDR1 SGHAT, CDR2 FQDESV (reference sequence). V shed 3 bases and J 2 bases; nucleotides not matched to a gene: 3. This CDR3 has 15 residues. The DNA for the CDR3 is TGTGCCAGCAGCTTGGGACTATTAAACACCGGGGAGCTGTTTTTT. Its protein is CASSLGLLNTGELFF. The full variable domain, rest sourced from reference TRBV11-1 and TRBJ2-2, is EAEVAQSPRYKITEKSQAVAFWCDPISGHATLYWYRQILGQGPELLVQFQDESVVDDSQLPKDRFSAERLKGVDSTLKIQPAELGDSAMYLCASSLGLLNTGELFFGEGSRLTVL.

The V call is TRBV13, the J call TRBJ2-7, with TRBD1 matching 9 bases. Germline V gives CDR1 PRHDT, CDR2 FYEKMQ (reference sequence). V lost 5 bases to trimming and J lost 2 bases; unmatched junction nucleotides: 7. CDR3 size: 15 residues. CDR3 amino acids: CASSRSGTGTYEQYF. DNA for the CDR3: TGTGCCAGCAGCCGAAGCGGGACAGGGACCTACGAGCAGTACTTC.

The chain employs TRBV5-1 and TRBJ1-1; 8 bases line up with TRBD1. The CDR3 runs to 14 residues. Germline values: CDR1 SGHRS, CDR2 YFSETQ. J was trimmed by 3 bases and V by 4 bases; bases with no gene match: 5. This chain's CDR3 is CASSTGQDYTEAFF. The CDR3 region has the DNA TGCGCCAGCAGCACGGGACAGGACTACACTGAAGCTTTCTTT.

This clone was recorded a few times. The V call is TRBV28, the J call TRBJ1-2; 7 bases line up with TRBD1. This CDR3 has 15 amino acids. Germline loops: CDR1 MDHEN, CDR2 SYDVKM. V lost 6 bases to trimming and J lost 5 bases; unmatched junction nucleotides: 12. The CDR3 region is CASRGGTAGWYGYTF. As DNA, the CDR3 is TGTGCCAGCAGAGGAGGGACAGCCGGTTGGTATGGCTACACCTTC.

The CDR3 region has the DNA TGTGCCAGCAGCCAGGGAACTTATGGACCCCTCCACTTT. This codes for CASSQGTYGPLHF. The chain carries TRBV5-6 and TRBJ1-6; D may be TRBD1 (5 bases). Trimming pared 4 bases from V and 12 bases from J, leaving 14 bases between. Germline V gives CDR1 SGHDT, CDR2 YYEEEE. This CDR3 is built from 13 residues.

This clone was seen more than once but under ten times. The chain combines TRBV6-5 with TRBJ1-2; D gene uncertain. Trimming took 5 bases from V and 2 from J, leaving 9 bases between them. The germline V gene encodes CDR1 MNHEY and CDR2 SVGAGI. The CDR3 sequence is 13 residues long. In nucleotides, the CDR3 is TGTGCCAGCAGTCCTGGAGGGAACTATGGCTACACCTTC. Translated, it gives CASSPGGNYGYTF.

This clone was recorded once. As DNA, the CDR3 is TGTGCCAGCAGTGACCCAGGGGTTGGCTACACCTTC. This gives the protein CASSDPGVGYTF. The rearrangement joins TRBV6-4 to TRBJ1-2; D perhaps matches TRBD1 (6 bases). The ends were cut back, 2 bases at V and 7 bases at J, with 8 bases in the middle. The V gene's germline CDR1 is MRHNA and CDR2 SNTAGT. There are 12 residues in the CDR3.

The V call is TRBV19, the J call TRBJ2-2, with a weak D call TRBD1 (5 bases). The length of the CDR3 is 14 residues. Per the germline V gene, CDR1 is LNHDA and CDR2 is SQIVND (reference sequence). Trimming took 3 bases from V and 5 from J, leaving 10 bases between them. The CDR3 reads CASSIFRATGELFF. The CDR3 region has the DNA TGTGCCAGTAGTATTTTCAGGGCTACCGGGGAGCTGTTTTTT.

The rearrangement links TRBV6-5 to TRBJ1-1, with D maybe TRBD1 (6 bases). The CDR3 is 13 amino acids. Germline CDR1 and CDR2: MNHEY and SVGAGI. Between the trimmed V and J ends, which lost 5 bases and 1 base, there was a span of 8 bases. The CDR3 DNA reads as TGTGCCAGCAGTCGACAGGCGAACACTGAAGCTTTCTTT. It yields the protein CASSRQANTEAFF.

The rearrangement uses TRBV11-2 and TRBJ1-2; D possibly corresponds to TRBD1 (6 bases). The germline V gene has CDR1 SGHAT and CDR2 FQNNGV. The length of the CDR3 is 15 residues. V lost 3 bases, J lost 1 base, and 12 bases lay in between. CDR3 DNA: TGTGCCAGCAGCTTCCAGTGGGACAATAACTATGGCTACACCTTC. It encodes CASSFQWDNNYGYTF.

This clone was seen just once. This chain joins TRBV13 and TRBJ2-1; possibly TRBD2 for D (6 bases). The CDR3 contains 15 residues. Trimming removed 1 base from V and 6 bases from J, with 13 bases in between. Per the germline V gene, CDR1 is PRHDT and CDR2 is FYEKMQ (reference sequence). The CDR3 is CASSLERLVGNEQFF. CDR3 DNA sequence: TGTGCCAGCAGCTTAGAGAGACTAGTCGGCAATGAGCAGTTCTTC.

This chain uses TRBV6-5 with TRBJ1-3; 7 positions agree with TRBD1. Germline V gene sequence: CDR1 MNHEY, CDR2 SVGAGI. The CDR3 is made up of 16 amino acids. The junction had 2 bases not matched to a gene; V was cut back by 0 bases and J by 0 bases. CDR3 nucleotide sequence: TGTGCCAGCAGTTACTCTCAGGGGGTCTCTGGAAACACCATATATTTT. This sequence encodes CASSYSQGVSGNTIYF.

The CDR3 loop reads CASSSGFTGNTIYF. The CDR3 DNA reads as TGTGCCAGCAGCTCCGGGTTTACGGGAAACACCATATATTTT. This chain links TRBV11-2 with TRBJ1-3; D gene uncertain. Germline V gene data show CDR1 as SGHAT and CDR2 as FQNNGV. This CDR3 contains 14 residues. Trimming shortened V by 4 bases and J by 4 bases, and 11 bases separated the two germline ends. Combining the CDR3 with reference TRBV11-2 and TRBJ1-3 gives the whole variable domain EAGVAQSPRYKIIEKRQSVAFWCNPISGHATLYWYQQILGQGPKLLIQFQNNGVVDDSQLPKDRFSAERLKGVDSTLKIQPAKLEDSAVYLCASSSGFTGNTIYFGEGSWLTVV.

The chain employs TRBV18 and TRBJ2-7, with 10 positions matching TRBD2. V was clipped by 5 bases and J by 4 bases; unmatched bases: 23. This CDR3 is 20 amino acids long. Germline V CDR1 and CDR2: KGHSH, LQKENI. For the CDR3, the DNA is TGTGCCAGCTCAGGAGCCGGGACAACTGATGATAGCGGGAGGATGTACGAGCAGTACTTC. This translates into CASSGAGTTDDSGRMYEQYF.

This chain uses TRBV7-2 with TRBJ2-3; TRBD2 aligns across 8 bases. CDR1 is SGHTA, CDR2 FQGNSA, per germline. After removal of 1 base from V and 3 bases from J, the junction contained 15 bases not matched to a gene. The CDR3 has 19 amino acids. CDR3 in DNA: TGTGCCAGCAGCTTAGTCGGGGGGGCCGGGACGGGTAGGACAGATACGCAGTATTTT. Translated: CASSLVGGAGTGRTDTQYF.